This T cell receptor (beta chain) was found in a study of CD8+CD57+ T cells in acquired aplastic anemia. Findings of the study overall: The same twenty-nine CD8+ CDR3 sequences occurred in patients and in controls.

Note on this clonotype: Its antigen is not identified.

TCR beta VDJ and CDR3 profiles were obtained from a genomic DNA template. In TCRdb, the reads were re-called with MiXCR into one record per CDR3 protein. Of about 220,000 distinct CDR3 sequences listed, roughly 35% were seen once; the top ten hold 0.9% to 1.2%. CDR1 and CDR2 (germline): GTSNPN, SVGIG (reference sequence). The CDR3 extends over 13 amino acids. V shed 8 bases and J shed 4 bases, with 17 bases lying between them. Source material: sorted CD4+, CD8+, or CD8+CD57+ T cells (not recorded which) from PBMCs. This receptor was taken from a human donor in good health, serving as a control. The V and J genes are TRBV30 and TRBJ1-1, with D perhaps matching TRBD1 (6 bases). CDR3 coding DNA: TGTGCCGGATCTCGGGGGGCCCGCACTGAAGCTTTCTTT. Its protein is CAGSRGARTEAFF.